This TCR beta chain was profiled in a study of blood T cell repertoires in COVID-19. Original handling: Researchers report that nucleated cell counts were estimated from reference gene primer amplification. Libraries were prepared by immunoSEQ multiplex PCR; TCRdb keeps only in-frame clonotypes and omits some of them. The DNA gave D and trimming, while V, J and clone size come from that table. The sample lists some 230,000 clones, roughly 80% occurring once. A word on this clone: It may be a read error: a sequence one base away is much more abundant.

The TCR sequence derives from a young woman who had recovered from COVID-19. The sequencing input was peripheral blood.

DNA for the CDR3: TGTGCCAGCAGTTCTAACACTGAAGCTTTCTTT. Amino acids: CASSSNTEAFF. The chain uses TRBV6-2 or TRBV6-3 and TRBJ1-1; D remains unclear. CDR3 size: 11 residues. V shed 4 bases and J shed 2 bases, with 2 bases lying between them. Germline lookup yields CDR1 MNHEY and CDR2 SVGEGT.